Listed here is a single TCR beta chain. Its antigen is unknown. From RNA transcripts, TCR beta CDR3 regions were amplified. TCR CDR3 underwent first-round RT-PCR with the HTBI primer set. TCRdb re-analysed the multiplex PCR reads in MiXCR, keeping a single row per CDR3 protein. The sample includes 340,000 or so distinct CDR3 sequences, about 20% seen only once; the top ten take approximately 49%. The sample comes from a study of T cells in Graves' hyperthyroidism and ophthalmopathy. Germline values: CDR1 SGHRS, CDR2 YFSETQ. The length of the CDR3 is 15 residues. V lost 0 bases to trimming and J lost 4 bases, with 11 bases between them. Notes on the study in general: Most thyroid clonotypes expanded above 0.001 were also detected in blood.

The PBMCs studied were ones that came from 10 ml fresh peripheral blood. The material sequenced was blood. The V and J genes are TRBV5-1 and TRBJ2-1, with a weak D call TRBD2 (6 bases). The sequence derives from a woman between 50 and 59 years old with Graves' hyperthyroidism. CDR3 DNA: TGCGCCAGCAGCTTGGGAGCGGGTCCTTACAATGAGCAGTTCTTC. Translated: CASSLGAGPYNEQFF. Looking up the rest from reference TRBV5-1 and TRBJ2-1 gives the full variable domain: KAGVTQTPRYLIKTRGQQVTLSCSPISGHRSVSWYQQTPGQGLQFLFEYFSETQRNKGNFPGRFSGRQFSNSRSEMNVSTLELGDSALYLCASSLGAGPYNEQFFGPGTRLTVL.